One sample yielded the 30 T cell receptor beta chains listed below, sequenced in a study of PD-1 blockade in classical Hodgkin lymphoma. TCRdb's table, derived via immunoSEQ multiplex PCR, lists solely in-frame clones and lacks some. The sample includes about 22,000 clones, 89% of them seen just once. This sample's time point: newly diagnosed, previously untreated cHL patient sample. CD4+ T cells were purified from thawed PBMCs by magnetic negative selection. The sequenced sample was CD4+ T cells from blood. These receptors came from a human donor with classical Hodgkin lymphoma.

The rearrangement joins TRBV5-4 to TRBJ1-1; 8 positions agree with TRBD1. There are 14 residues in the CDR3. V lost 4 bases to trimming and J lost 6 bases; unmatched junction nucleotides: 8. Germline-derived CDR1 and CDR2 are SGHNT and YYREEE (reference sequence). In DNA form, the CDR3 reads TGTGCCAGCAGCCAAGGACAGGGAAGGTCTGAAGCTTTCTTT. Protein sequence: CASSQGQGRSEAFF.

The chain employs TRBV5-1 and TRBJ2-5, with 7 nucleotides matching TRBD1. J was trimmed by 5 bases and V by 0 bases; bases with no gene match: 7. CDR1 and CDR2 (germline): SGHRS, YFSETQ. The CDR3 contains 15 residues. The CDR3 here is CASSLGQGRLETQYF. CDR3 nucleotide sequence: TGCGCCAGCAGCTTGGGACAGGGCCGGTTGGAGACCCAGTACTTC.

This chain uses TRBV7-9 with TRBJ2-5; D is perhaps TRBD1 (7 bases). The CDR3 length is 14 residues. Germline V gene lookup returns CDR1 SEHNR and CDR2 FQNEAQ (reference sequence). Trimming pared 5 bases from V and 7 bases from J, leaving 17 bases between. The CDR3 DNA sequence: TGTGCCAGCAGCACGACAGGGCCCGGGGGGACCCAGTACTTC. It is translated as CASSTTGPGGTQYF.

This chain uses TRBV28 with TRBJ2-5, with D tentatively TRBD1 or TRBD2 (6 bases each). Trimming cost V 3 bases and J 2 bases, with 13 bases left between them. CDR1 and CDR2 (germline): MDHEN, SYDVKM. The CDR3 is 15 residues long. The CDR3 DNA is TGTGCCAGCAGTTTTGGGGGGCCCTGGCAAGAGACCCAGTACTTC. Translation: CASSFGGPWQETQYF.

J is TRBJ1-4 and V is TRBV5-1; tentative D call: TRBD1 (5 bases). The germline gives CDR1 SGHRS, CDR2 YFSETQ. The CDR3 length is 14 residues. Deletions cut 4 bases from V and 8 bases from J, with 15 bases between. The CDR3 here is CASSAGPLGEKLFF. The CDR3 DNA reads TGCGCCAGCAGCGCGGGACCGCTAGGGGAAAAACTGTTTTTT.

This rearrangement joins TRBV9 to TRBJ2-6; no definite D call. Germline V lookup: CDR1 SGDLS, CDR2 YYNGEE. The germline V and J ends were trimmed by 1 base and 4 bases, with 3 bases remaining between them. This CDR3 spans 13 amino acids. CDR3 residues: CASSVTGANVLTF. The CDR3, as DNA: TGTGCCAGCAGCGTAACGGGGGCCAACGTCCTGACTTTC.

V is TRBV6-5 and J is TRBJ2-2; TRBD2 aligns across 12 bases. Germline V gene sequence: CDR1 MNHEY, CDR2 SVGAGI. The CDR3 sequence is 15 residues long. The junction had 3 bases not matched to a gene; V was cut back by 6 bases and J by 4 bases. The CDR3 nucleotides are TGTGCCAGCAGCCCGACTAGCGGGGGCACCGGGGAGCTGTTTTTT. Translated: CASSPTSGGTGELFF.

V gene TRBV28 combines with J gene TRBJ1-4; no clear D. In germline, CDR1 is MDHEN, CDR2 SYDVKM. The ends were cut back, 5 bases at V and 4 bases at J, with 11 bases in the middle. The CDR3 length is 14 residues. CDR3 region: CASSMTRVNEKLFF. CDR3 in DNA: TGTGCCAGCAGTATGACGCGCGTTAATGAAAAACTGTTTTTT. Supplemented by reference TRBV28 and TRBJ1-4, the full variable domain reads DVKVTQSSRYLVKRTGEKVFLECVQDMDHENMFWYRQDPGLGLRLIYFSYDVKMKEKGDIPEGYSVSREKKERFSLILESASTNQTSMYLCASSMTRVNEKLFFGSGTQLSVL.

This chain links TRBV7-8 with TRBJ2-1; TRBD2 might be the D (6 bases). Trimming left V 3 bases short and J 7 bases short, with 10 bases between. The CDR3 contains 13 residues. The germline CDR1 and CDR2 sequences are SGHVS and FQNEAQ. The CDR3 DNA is TGTGCCAGCAGCTTTGGCGGGATAAATGAGCAGTTCTTC. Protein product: CASSFGGINEQFF.

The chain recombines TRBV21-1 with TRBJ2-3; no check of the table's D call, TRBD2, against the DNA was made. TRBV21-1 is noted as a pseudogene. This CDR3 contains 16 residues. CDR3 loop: CASSKEAGGQTDTQYF. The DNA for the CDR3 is TGTGCCAGCAGCAAAGAAGCCGGGGGGCAGACAGATACGCAGTATTTT.

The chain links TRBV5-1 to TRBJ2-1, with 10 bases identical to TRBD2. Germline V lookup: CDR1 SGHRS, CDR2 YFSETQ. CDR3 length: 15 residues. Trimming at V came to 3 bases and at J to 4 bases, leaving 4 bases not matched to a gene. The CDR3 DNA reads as TGCGCCAGCAGCTCCGGACTAGCGGTATACAATGAGCAGTTCTTC. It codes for CASSSGLAVYNEQFF.

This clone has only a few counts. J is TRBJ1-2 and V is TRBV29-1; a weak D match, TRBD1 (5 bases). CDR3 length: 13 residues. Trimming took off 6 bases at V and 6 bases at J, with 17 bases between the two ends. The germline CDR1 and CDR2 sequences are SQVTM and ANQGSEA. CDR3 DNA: TGCAGCGTCTTAAGGCGGGGGGGACATGGCTACACCTTC. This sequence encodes CSVLRRGGHGYTF.

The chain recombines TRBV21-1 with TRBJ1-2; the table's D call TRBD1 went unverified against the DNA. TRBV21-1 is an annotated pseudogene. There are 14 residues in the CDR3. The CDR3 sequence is CASSKRHRCRGYTF. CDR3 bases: TGTGCCAGCAGCAAACGACACCGTTGTCGTGGCTACACCTTC.

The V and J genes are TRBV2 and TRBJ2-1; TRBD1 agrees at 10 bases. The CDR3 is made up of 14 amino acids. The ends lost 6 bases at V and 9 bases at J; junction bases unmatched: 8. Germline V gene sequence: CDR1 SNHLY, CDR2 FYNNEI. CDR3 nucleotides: TGTGCCAGCAGAAGACAGGGGGCATGGGTTGAGCAGTTCTTC. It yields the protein CASRRQGAWVEQFF.

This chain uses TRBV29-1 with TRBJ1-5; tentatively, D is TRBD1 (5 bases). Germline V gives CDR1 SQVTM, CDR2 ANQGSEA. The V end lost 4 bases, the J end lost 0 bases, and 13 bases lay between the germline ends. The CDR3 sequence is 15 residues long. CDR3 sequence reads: CSVVPGGGSNQPQHF. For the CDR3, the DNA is TGCAGCGTTGTTCCGGGCGGGGGTAGCAATCAGCCCCAGCATTTT.

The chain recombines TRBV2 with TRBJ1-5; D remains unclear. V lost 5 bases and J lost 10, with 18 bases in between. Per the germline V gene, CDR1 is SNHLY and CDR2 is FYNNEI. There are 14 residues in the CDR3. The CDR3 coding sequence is TGTGCCAGCAGTACGACACCTAGTTCGCATCCCCAGCATTTT. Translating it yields CASSTTPSSHPQHF.

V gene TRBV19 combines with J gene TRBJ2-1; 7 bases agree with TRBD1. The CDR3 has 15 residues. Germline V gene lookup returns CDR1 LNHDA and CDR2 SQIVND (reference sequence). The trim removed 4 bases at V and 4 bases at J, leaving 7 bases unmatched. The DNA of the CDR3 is TGTGCCAGTAGTAACACAGGGGAACCTTACAATGAGCAGTTCTTC. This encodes CASSNTGEPYNEQFF.

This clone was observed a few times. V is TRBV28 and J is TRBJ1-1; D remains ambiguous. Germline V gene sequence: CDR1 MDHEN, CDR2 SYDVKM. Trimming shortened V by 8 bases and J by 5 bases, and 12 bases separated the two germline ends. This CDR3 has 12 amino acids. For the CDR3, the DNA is TGTGCCAGCTGGGGTGGATGGACTGAAGCTTTCTTT. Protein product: CASWGGWTEAFF.

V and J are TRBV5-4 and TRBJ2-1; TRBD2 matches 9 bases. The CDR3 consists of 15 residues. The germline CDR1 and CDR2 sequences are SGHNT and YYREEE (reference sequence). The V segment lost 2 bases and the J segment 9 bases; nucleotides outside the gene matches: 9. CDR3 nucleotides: TGTGCCAGCAGCTTCCCTGCGGGGGGGCGGGGTGAGCAGTTCTTC. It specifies CASSFPAGGRGEQFF. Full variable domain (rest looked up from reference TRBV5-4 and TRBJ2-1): ETGVTQSPTHLIKTRGQQVTLRCSSQSGHNTVSWYQQALGQGPQFIFQYYREEENGRGNFPPRFSGLQFPNYSSELNVNALELDDSALYLCASSFPAGGRGEQFFGPGTRLTVL.

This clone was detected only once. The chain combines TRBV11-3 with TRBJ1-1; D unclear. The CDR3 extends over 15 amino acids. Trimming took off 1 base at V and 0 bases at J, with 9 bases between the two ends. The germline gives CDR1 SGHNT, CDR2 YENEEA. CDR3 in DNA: TGTGCCAGCAGCTTAGTGGGAGCGTTGAACACTGAAGCTTTCTTT. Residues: CASSLVGALNTEAFF.

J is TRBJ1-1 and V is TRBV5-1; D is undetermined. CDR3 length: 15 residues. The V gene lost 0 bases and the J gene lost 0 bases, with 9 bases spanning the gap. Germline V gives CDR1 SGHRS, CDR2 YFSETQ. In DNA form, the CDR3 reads TGCGCCAGCAGCTTGGGGCTGTCGATGAACACTGAAGCTTTCTTT. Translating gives CASSLGLSMNTEAFF.

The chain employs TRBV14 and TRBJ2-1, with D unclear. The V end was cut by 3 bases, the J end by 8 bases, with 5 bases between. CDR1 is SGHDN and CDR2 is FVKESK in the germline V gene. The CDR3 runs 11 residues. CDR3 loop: CASSQRYEQFF. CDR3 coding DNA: TGTGCCAGCAGCCAGAGGTATGAGCAGTTCTTC. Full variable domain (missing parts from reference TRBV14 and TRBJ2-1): EAGVTQFPSHSVIEKGQTVTLRCDPISGHDNLYWYRRVMGKEIKFLLHFVKESKQDESGMPNNRFLAERTGGTYSTLKVQPAELEDSGVYFCASSQRYEQFFGPGTRLTVL.

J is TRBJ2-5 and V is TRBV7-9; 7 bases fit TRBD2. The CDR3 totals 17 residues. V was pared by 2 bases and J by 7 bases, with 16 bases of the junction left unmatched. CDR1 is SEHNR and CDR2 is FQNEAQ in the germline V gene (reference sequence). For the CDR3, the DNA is TGTGCCAGCAGCTTACTCCCAGCGGGATTGGCCGAGGGGACCCAGTACTTC. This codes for CASSLLPAGLAEGTQYF.

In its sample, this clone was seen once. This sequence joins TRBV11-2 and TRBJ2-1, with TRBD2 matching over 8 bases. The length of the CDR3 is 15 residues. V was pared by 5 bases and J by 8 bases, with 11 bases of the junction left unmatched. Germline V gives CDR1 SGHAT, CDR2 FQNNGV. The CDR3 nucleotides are TGTGCCAGCAGCCCCGGGACTAGGCCCAATGATGAGCAGTTCTTC. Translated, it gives CASSPGTRPNDEQFF.

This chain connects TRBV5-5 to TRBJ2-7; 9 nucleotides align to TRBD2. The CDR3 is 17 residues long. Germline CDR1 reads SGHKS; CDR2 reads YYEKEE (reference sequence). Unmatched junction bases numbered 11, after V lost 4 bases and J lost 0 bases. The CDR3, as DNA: TGTGCCAGCAGCCCGTCCTTACTAGCGGGTCTCTCCTACGAGCAGTACTTC. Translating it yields CASSPSLLAGLSYEQYF.

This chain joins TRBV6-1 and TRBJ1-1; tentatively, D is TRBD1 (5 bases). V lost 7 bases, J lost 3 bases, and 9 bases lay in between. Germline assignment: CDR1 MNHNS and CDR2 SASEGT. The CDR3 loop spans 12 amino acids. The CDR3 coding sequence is TGTGCCAGCACCAGGGAGGACACTGAAGCTTTCTTT. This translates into CASTREDTEAFF.

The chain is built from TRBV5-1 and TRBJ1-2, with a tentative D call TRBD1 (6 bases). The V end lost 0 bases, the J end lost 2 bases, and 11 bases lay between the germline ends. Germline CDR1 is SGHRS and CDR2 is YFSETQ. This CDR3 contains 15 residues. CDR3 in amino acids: CASSLALGANYGYTF. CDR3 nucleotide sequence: TGCGCCAGCAGCTTGGCCCTGGGGGCGAACTATGGCTACACCTTC.

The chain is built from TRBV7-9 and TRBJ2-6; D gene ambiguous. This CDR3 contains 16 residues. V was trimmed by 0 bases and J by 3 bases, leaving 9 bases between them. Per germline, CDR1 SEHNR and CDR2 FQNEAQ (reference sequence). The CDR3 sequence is CASSLASTFGANVLTF. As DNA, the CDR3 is TGTGCCAGCAGCTTAGCCTCCACGTTTGGGGCCAACGTCCTGACTTTC.

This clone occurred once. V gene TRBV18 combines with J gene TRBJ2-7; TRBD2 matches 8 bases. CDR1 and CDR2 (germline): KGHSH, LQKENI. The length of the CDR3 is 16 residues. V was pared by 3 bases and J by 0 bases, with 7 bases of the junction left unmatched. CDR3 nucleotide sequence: TGTGCCAGCTCACCCGGGAGGGCAGGAAGCTCCTACGAGCAGTACTTC. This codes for CASSPGRAGSSYEQYF.

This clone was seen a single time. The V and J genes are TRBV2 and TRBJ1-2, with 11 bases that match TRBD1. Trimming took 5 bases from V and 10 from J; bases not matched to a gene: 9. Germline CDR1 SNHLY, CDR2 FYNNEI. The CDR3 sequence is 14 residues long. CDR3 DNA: TGTGCCAGCAGTTGGGACAGGGGGGTTACCTACTACACCTTC. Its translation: CASSWDRGVTYYTF.